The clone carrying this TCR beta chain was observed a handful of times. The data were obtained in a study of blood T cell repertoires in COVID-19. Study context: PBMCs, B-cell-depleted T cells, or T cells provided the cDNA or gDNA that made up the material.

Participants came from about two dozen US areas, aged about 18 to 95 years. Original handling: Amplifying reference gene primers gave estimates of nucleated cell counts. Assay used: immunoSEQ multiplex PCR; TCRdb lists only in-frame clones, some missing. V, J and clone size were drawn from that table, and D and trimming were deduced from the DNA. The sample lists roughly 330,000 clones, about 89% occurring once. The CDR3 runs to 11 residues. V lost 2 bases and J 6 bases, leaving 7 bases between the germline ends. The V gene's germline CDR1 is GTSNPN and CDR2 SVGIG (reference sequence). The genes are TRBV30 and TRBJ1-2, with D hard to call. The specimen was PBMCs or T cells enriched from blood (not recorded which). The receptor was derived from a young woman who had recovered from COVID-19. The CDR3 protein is CAWSNGHGYTF. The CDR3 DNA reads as TGTGCCTGGAGTAACGGTCATGGCTACACCTTC.